The present entry profiles one T cell receptor beta chain with its context. Its antigen target is currently unknown. The record has no base qualities; no much larger clone is one base away. V lost 2 bases and J lost 5 bases, and the count of bases not matched to a germline gene is 8. The CDR3 contains 15 residues, cysteine and phenylalanine counted. Left in the record is the CDR3 DNA by itself, 45 bases read in frame from the first base. The germline V gene provides CDR1 SGHRS and CDR2 YFSETQ. Genomic DNA was isolated from the sorted cells so that the TCRbeta CDR3 region could be sequenced. The immunoSEQ Assay was used for sequencing of TCRbeta CDR3 regions. TCRdb's version of the immuneACCESS table is confined to in-frame rearrangements and falls short of the full clone set. An unresolved V gene accounts for under half of the shortfall where checked; the remainder is of unknown origin. Counted in this sample were 25,000 or so clones; 73% of them appeared once. The top ten clones comprise 15% to 20% of the sample.

The data were obtained in a study of OX40 agonist ivuxolimab in advanced cancers. Some background on the complete study: The costimulatory receptor OX40 (CD134) was targeted by ivuxolimab, a fully human IgG2 agonistic monoclonal antibody. Peripheral TCRbeta sequencing was intended to test whether TCR sequence diversity was altered and clonal T-cell expansion was caused by ivuxolimab. Patients were allowed to have had prior anti-PD-1, anti-PD-L1 or anti-CTLA-4 therapy, and more than 35% of the dose-escalation patients had been treated with checkpoint inhibitors. Among the 50 to 55 dose-escalation patients, around 19 had hepatocellular carcinoma, approximately 15 melanoma, 9 renal cell carcinoma and 9 head and neck cancer. Three dose-escalation patients achieved partial responses, one with hepatocellular carcinoma and two with cutaneous melanoma. The monotherapy dose-escalation portion (N ≈ 56 patients) of the phase I ivuxolimab trial is reported in the paper. In the dose-escalation cohort, about four fifths of patients were male, and the mean age was 60 years with a range of about 20 to 80. Intravenous ivuxolimab was administered to patients every 2 weeks at six dose levels: 0.01, 0.1, 0.3, 1.5, 3 and 10 mg/kg.

The trial excluded patients who had a history of autoimmune disease or were on systemic immunosuppression. Peripheral blood for TCR sequencing was collected from all dose cohorts at baseline, on cycle 4 day 1, and on cycle 7 day 1. Samples came from an open-label, multicenter, first-in-human phase I dose-escalation trial of ivuxolimab. Adults with locally advanced or metastatic melanoma, renal cell, hepatocellular, or head and neck squamous cell carcinoma were enrolled in the trial. Before TCR sequencing, CD4+ T cells and CD8+ T cells were sorted from peripheral blood as separate populations. Overall results and qualifications from the work: In the 0.1-3.0 mg/kg groups, partial responders were among the patients with the lowest normalized peripheral clonal expansion, particularly in CD8+ T cells. Antigen specificity was not determined for the clonally expanded peripheral T cells. Low levels of normalized T-cell clonal expansion were also seen in some nonresponding patients. At doses of 0.1 to 3.0 mg/kg, clonal expansion of both CD4+ and CD8+ T cells in blood was seen between baseline and week 6. After ivuxolimab, expanded clones were on average more numerous among CD8+ T cells than among CD4+ T cells.

The origin of this receptor is an adult with an advanced solid tumor such as melanoma, head and neck, liver or kidney cancer. The material was CD4+ or CD8+ T cells sorted from blood, obtained in a trial of the OX40 agonist ivuxolimab. This chain joins TRBV5-1 to TRBJ2-5; the junction holds 8 bases that match TRBD2. The CDR3 amino acid sequence is: CASSFGGGLGETQYF. The sequenced DNA: TGCGCCAGCAGCTTTGGCGGGGGGCTTGGGGAGACCCAGTACTTC.